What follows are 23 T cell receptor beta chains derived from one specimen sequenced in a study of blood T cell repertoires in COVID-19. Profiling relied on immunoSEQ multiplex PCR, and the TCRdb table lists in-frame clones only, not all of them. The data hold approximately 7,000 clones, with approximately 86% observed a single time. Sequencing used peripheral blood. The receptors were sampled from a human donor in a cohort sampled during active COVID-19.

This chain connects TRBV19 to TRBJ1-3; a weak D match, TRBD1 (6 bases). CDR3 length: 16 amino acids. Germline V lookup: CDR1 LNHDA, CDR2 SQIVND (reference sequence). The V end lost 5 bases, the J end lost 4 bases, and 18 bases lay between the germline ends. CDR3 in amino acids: CASSPQGSRSGNTIYF. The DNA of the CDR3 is TGTGCCAGTAGTCCACAGGGCTCCCGCTCGGGAAACACCATATATTTT.

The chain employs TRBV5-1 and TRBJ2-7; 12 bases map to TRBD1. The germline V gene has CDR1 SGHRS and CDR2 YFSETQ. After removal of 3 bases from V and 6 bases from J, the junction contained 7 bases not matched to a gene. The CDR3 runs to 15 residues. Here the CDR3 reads CASSSGGTGGLEQYF. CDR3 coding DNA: TGCGCCAGCAGCTCTGGGGGGACAGGGGGCCTCGAGCAGTACTTC.

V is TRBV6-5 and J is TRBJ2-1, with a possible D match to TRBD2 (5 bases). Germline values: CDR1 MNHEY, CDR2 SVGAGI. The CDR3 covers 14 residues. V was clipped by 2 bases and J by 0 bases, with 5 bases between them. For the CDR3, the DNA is TGTGCCAGCAGTTACGGGAGCTCCTACAATGAGCAGTTCTTC. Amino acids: CASSYGSSYNEQFF.

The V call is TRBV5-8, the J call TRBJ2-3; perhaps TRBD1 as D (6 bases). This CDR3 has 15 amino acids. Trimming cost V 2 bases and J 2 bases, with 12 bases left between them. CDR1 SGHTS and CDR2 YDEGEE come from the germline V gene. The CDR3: CASSLRQANTDTQYF. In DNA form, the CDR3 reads TGTGCCAGCAGCTTACGACAGGCAAACACAGATACGCAGTATTTT.

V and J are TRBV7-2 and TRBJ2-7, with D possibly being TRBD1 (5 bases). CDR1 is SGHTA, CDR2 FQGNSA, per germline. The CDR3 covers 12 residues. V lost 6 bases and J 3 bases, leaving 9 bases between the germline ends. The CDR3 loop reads CASRQTGYEQYF. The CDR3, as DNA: TGTGCCAGCAGGCAAACAGGCTACGAGCAGTACTTC.

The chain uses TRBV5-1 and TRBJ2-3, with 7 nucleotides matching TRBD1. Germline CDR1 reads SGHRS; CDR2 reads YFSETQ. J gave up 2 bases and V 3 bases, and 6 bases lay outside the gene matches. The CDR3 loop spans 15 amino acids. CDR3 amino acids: CASSWKTGSTDTQYF. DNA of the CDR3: TGCGCCAGCAGCTGGAAGACAGGGTCCACAGATACGCAGTATTTT.

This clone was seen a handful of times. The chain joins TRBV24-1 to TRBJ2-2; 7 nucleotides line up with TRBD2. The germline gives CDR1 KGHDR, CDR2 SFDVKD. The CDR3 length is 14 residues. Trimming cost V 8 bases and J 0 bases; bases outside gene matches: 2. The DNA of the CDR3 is TGTGCCACCATGGGAGGGACGAACACCGGGGAGCTGTTTTTT. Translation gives CATMGGTNTGELFF.

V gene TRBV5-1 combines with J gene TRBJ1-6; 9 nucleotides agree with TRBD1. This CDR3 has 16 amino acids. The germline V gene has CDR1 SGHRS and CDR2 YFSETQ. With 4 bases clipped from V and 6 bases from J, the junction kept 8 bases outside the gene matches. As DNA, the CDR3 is TGCGCCAGCAGCCCAAAACCGGGACAGGGTAATTCACCCCTCCACTTT. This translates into CASSPKPGQGNSPLHF.

The CDR3 reads CASSFHLAGTNTGELFF. The CDR3 nucleotides are TGTGCCAGCAGCTTCCATTTAGCGGGAACGAACACCGGGGAGCTGTTTTTT. The chain combines TRBV28 with TRBJ2-2; TRBD2 agrees at 8 bases. There are 17 residues in the CDR3. The V gene's germline CDR1 is MDHEN and CDR2 SYDVKM. The trim removed 6 bases at V and 0 bases at J, leaving 9 bases unmatched.

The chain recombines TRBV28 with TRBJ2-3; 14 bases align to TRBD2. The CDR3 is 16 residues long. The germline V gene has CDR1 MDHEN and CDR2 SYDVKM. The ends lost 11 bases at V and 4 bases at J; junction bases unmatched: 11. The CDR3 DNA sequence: TGTGCCCTACAAGGACTAGCGGGAGGAGAGGCAGATACGCAGTATTTT. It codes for CALQGLAGGEADTQYF.

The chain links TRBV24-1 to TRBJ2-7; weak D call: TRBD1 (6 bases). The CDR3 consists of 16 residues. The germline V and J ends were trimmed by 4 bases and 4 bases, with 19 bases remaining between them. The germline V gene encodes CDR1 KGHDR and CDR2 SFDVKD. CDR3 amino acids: CATSDNRGYRVYEQYF. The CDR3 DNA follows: TGTGCCACCAGTGACAATCGAGGATACAGGGTTTACGAGCAGTACTTC.

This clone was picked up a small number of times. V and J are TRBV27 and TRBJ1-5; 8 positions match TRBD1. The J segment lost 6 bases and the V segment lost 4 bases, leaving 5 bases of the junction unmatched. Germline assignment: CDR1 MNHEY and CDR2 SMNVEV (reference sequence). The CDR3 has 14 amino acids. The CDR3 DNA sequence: TGTGCCAGCAGTTCACCACAGGGGGGTCAGCCCCAGCATTTT. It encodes CASSSPQGGQPQHF.

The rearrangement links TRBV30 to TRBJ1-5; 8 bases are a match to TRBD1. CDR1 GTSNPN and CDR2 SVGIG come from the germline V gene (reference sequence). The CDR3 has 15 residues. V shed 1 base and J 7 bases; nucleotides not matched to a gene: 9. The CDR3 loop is CAWSAGTGPGQPQHF. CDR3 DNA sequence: TGTGCCTGGAGTGCGGGGACAGGTCCCGGACAGCCCCAGCATTTT. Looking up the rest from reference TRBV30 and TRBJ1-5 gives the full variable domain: SQTIHQWPATLVQPVGSPLSLECTVEGTSNPNLYWYRQAAGRGLQLLFYSVGIGQISSEVPQNLSASRPQDRQFILSSKKLLLSDSGFYLCAWSAGTGPGQPQHFGDGTRLSIL.

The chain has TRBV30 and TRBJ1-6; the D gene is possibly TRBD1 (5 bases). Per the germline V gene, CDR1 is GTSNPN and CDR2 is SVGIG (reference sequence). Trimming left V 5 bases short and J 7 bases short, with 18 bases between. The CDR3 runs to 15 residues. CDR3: CAWGIYRRGNSPLHF. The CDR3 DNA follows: TGTGCCTGGGGTATATACAGGAGGGGCAATTCACCCCTCCACTTT.

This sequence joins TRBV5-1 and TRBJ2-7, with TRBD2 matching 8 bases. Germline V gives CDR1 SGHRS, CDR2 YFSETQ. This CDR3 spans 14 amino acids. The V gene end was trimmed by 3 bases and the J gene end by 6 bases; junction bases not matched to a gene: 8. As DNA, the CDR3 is TGCGCCAGCAGCTCGGTCGGACGGGGGGGCGAGCAGTACTTC. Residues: CASSSVGRGGEQYF. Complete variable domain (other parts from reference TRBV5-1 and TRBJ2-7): KAGVTQTPRYLIKTRGQQVTLSCSPISGHRSVSWYQQTPGQGLQFLFEYFSETQRNKGNFPGRFSGRQFSNSRSEMNVSTLELGDSALYLCASSSVGRGGEQYFGPGTRLTVT.

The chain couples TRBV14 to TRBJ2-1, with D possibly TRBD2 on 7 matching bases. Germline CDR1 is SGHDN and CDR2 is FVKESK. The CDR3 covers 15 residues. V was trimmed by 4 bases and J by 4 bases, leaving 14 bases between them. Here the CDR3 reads CASSLRGGRYNEQFF. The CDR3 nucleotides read TGTGCCAGCAGCCTTAGGGGGGGGAGGTACAATGAGCAGTTCTTC.

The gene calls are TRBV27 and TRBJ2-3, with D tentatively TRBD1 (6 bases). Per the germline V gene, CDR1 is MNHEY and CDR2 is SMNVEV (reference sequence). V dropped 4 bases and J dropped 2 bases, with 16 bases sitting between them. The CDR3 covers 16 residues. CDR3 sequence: CASSSTGSWVTDTQYF. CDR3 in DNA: TGTGCCAGCAGTTCCACAGGGAGTTGGGTCACAGATACGCAGTATTTT.

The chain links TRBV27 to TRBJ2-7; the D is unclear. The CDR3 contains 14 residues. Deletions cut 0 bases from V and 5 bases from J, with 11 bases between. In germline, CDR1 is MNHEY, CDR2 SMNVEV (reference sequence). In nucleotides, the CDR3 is TGTGCCAGCAGTTTATCCGCCCCACTGCACGAGCAGTACTTC. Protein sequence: CASSLSAPLHEQYF.

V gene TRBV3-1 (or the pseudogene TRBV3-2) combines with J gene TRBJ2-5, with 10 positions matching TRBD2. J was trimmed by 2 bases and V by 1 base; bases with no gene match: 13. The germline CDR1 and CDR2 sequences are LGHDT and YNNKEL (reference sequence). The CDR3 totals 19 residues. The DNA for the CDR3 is TGTGCCAGCAGCCAAGTAATGAGCGGGAGGGCCGGGTTTCAAGAGACCCAGTACTTC. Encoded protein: CASSQVMSGRAGFQETQYF.

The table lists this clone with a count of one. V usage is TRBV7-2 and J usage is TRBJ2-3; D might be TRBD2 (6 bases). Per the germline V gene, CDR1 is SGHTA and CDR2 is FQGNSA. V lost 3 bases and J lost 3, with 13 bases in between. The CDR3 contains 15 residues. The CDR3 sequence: CASSFTLARTDTQYF. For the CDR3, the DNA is TGTGCCAGCAGCTTTACGCTAGCGAGGACAGATACGCAGTATTTT.

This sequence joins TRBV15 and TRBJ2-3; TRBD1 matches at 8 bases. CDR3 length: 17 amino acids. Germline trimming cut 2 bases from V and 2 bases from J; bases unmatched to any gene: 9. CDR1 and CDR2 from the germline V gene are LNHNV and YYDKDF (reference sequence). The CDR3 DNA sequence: TGTGCCACCAGCAGACCAACAGGGGGACTGAACACAGATACGCAGTATTTT. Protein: CATSRPTGGLNTDTQYF.

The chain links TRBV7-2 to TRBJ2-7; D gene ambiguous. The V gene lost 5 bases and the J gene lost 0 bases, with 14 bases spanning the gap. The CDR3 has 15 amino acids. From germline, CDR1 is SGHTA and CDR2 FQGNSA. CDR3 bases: TGTGCCAGCAGCCCCTCTCTCCATAGCTCCTACGAGCAGTACTTC. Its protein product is CASSPSLHSSYEQYF.

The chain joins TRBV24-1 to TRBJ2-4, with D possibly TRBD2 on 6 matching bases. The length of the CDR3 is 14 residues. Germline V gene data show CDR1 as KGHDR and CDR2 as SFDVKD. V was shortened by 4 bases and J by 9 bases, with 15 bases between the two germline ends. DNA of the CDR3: TGTGCCACCAGTGACCACAGGAGGGAAGCCATTCAGTACTTC. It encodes CATSDHRREAIQYF.